These T cell receptor beta chains were read from a single sample in a study of blood T cell repertoires in COVID-19. The assay was immunoSEQ multiplex PCR, and TCRdb's table has in-frame clones only and misses some. There are more than 300,000 clones in the sample; about nine tenths occur only once, and 1.5% to 2% lies in the top ten. Sequenced sample: peripheral blood. Receptor source: a young woman with COVID-19, enrolled during active disease. The CDR3 runs from the conserved cysteine through the conserved F or W. The D gene is left open where the match is weak. Clone size is shown for a subset of rows, as once, few, many or a class of expanded clone.

clone_size d_call j_call v_call cdr3_aa cdr3_nt
. TRBD1 TRBJ2-2 TRBV7-9 CASSLGQGNTGELFF TGTGCCAGCAGCTTAGGACAGGGGAACACCGGGGAGCTGTTTTTT
. . TRBJ1-5 TRBV6-5 CASSHSEGPQHF TGTGCCAGCAGCCACTCGGAGGGGCCCCAGCATTTT
. . TRBJ1-1 TRBV6-5 CASSSSMNTEAFF TGTGCCAGCAGCTCCAGTATGAACACTGAAGCTTTCTTT
. TRBD2 TRBJ2-2 TRBV4-2 CASSQEGSGGEDDIGELFF TGTGCCAGCAGCCAAGAGGGTAGCGGGGGGGAGGATGACATCGGGGAGCTGTTTTTT
. TRBD1 TRBJ1-4 TRBV7-9 CASSPGDRQLFF TGTGCCAGCAGCCCTGGGGACAGGCAACTGTTTTTT
. TRBD2 TRBJ2-5 TRBV5-1 CASSGGGQQETQYF TGCGCCAGCTCTGGCGGGGGGCAACAAGAGACCCAGTACTTC
few . TRBJ2-6 TRBV5-6 CASSLDGSGANVLTF TGTGCCAGCAGCTTGGACGGGTCTGGGGCCAACGTCCTGACTTTC
. . TRBJ2-2 TRBV5-1 CASSLSRAYTGELFF TGCGCCAGCAGCTTGTCCAGGGCCTACACCGGGGAGCTGTTTTTT
. TRBD1 TRBJ1-5 TRBV4-2 CASSQDLQGARQKPNQPQHF TGTGCCAGCAGCCAAGATCTCCAGGGGGCAAGACAGAAGCCCAATCAGCCCCAGCATTTT
. . TRBJ2-5 TRBV5-1 CASSRRQPGTQYF TGCGCCAGCAGCAGAAGACAGCCTGGGACCCAGTACTTC
. . TRBJ2-4 TRBV7-2 CASSLTGQSKNIQYF TGTGCCAGCAGCTTAACCGGACAGTCGAAAAACATTCAGTACTTC
. TRBD2 TRBJ2-3 TRBV7-9 CASSLGLAGGPSGTDTQYF TGTGCCAGCAGCCTGGGACTAGCGGGGGGGCCCAGCGGCACAGATACGCAGTATTTT
. . TRBJ1-3 TRBV5-4 CASSPGVGSAGNTIYF TGTGCCAGCAGCCCAGGGGTGGGATCAGCTGGAAACACCATATATTTT
. . TRBJ2-1 TRBV7-8 CASSLDGYNEQFF TGTGCCAGCAGCTTAGACGGTTACAATGAGCAGTTCTTC
. TRBD1 TRBJ1-1 TRBV18 CASSPLDRVMNTEAFF TGTGCCAGCTCACCACTGGACAGGGTGATGAACACTGAAGCTTTCTTT
. . TRBJ1-2 TRBV14 CASSQDGAGGYTF TGTGCCAGCAGCCAAGATGGAGCCGGAGGGTACACCTTC
. . TRBJ2-2 TRBV7-2 CASSLALSVTGELFF TGTGCCAGCAGCTTAGCGCTTTCAGTCACCGGGGAGCTGTTTTTT
. . TRBJ1-5 TRBV19 CASSTKQGSYSNQPQHF TGTGCCAGTAGTACTAAACAGGGATCATATAGCAATCAGCCCCAGCATTTT
. . TRBJ2-5 TRBV6-2/TRBV6-3 CASSYSRETQYF TGTGCCAGCAGTTACTCGAGGGAGACCCAGTACTTC
. . TRBJ1-5 TRBV28 CASSLMGALGEPQHF TGTGCCAGCAGTTTAATGGGGGCCCTTGGAGAGCCCCAGCATTTT
few TRBD1 TRBJ1-5 TRBV19 CASTYGGQGLQPQHF TGTGCCAGTACCTATGGAGGACAGGGTCTTCAGCCCCAGCATTTT
. TRBD1 TRBJ1-4 TRBV14 CASSRRGLTEKLFF TGTGCCAGCAGCCGCAGGGGGCTCACTGAAAAACTGTTTTTT
. . TRBJ1-1 TRBV24-1 CATSGQENTEAFF TGTGCCACCAGTGGACAGGAGAACACTGAAGCTTTCTTT
. TRBD2 TRBJ2-1 TRBV11-2 CASSSIRTSGRNNEQFF TGTGCCAGCAGCTCCATTAGGACTAGCGGTCGTAACAATGAGCAGTTCTTC
. . TRBJ1-2 TRBV5-4 CASSLSGSGGGDGYTF TGTGCCAGCAGCTTGTCGGGGTCGGGGGGCGGTGATGGCTACACCTTC
. TRBD2 TRBJ2-5 TRBV28 CASSRTSGGEGRETQYF TGTGCCAGCAGCCGGACGAGCGGGGGGGAGGGAAGGGAGACCCAGTACTTC
. . TRBJ1-6 TRBV7-9 CASSSSSYNSPLHF TGTGCCAGCAGCTCGAGCTCCTATAATTCACCCCTCCACTTT
. . TRBJ1-3 TRBV14 CASSQPGDGSDTIYF TGTGCCAGCAGCCAACCAGGGGACGGGTCAGACACCATATATTTT
. . TRBJ1-6 TRBV6-1 CASSDPPGEPNSPLHF TGTGCCAGCAGTGACCCCCCGGGGGAACCTAATTCACCCCTCCACTTT